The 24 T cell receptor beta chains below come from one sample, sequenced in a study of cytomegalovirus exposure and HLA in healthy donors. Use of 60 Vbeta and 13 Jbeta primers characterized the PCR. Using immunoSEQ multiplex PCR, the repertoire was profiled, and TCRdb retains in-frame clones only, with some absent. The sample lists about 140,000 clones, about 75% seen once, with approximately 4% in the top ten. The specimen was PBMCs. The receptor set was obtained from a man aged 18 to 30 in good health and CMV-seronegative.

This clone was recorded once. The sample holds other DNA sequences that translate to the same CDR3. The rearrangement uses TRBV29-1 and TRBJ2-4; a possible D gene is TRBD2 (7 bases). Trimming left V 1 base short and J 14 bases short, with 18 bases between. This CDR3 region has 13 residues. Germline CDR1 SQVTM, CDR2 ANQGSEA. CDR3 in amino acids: CSVEASGRGWKYF. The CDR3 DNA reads TGCAGCGTTGAAGCCTCGGGGAGGGGGTGGAAGTACTTC.

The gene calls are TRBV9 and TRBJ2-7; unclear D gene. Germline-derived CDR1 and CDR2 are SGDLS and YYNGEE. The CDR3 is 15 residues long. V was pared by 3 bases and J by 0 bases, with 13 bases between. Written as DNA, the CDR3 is TGTGCCAGCAGCGCCCTAGACGATTTCTCCTACGAGCAGTACTTC. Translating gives CASSALDDFSYEQYF.

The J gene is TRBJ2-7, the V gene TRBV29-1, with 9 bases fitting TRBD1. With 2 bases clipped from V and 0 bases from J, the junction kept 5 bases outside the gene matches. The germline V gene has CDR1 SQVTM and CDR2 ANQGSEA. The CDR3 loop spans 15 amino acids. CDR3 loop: CSVEKGQGFSYEQYF. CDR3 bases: TGCAGCGTTGAAAAGGGACAGGGTTTCTCCTACGAGCAGTACTTC.

CDR3 amino acids: CASSLTGLGAEAFF. In DNA form, the CDR3 reads TGCGCCAGCAGCCTTACAGGGTTAGGCGCTGAAGCTTTCTTT. This chain links TRBV4-1 with TRBJ1-1; weak D call: TRBD1 (6 bases). Germline V lookup: CDR1 MGHRA, CDR2 YSYEKL. Trimming removed 4 bases at V and 6 bases at J, with 15 bases between. The CDR3 is made up of 14 amino acids.

The CDR3 loop reads CASLGSQGLSYEQYF. DNA for the CDR3: TGTGCCAGCCTGGGGTCACAGGGGCTCTCCTACGAGCAGTACTTC. This rearrangement joins TRBV6-1 to TRBJ2-7; TRBD1 matches 7 bases. Germline V CDR1 and CDR2: MNHNS, SASEGT. CDR3 length equals 15 residues. After removal of 8 bases from V and 0 bases from J, the junction contained 10 bases not matched to a gene.

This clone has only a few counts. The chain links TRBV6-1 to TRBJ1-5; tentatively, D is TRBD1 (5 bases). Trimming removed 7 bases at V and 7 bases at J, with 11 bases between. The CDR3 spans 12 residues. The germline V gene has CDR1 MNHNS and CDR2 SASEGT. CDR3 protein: CASITGEQPQHF. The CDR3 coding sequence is TGTGCCAGCATTACAGGCGAACAGCCCCAGCATTTT.

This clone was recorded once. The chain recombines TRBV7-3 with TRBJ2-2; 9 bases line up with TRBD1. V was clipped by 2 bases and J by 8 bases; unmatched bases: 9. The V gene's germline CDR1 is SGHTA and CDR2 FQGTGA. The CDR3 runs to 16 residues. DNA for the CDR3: TGTGCCAGCAGCTTACTGCCGGGACAGGGACCGGGGGAGCTGTTTTTT. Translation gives CASSLLPGQGPGELFF. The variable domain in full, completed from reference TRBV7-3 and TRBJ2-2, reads GAGVSQTPSNKVTEKGKYVELRCDPISGHTALYWYRQSLGQGPEFLIYFQGTGAADDSGLPNDRFFAVRPEGSVSTLKIQRTERGDSAVYLCASSLLPGQGPGELFFGEGSRLTVL.

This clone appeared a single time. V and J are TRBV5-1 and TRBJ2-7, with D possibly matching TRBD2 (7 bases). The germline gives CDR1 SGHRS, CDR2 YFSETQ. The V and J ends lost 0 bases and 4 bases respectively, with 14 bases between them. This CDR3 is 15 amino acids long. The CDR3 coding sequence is TGCGCCAGCAGCTTGGAGGGGGGGGCCTTATACGAGCAGTACTTC. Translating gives CASSLEGGALYEQYF.

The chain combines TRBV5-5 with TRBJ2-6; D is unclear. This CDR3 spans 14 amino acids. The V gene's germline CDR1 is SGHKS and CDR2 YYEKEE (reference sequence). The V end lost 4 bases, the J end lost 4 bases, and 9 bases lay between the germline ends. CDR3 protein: CASSEVRGANVLTF. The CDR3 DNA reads TGTGCCAGCAGCGAGGTCCGAGGGGCCAACGTCCTGACTTTC.

CDR3: CASSSTGMPNYGYTF. In DNA, the CDR3 is TGTGCCAGCAGCAGCACAGGGATGCCTAACTATGGCTACACCTTC. This rearrangement joins TRBV7-9 to TRBJ1-2, with D possibly TRBD1 on 6 matching bases. Trimming shortened V by 5 bases and J by 0 bases, and 13 bases separated the two germline ends. The CDR3 runs 15 residues. Germline V gene sequence: CDR1 SEHNR, CDR2 FQNEAQ (reference sequence). Drawing the rest from reference TRBV7-9 and TRBJ1-2, the complete variable domain is DTGVSQNPRHKITKRGQNVTFRCDPISEHNRLYWYRQTLGQGPEFLTYFQNEAQLEKSRLLSDRFSAERPKGSFSTLEIQRTEQGDSAMYLCASSSTGMPNYGYTFGSGTRLTVV.

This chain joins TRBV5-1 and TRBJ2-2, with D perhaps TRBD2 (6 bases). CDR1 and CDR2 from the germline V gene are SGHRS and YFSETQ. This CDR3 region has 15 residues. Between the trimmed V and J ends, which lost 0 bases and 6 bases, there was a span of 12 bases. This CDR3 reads CASSLAGEVAGELFF. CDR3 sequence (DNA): TGCGCCAGCAGCTTGGCGGGAGAAGTAGCCGGGGAGCTGTTTTTT.

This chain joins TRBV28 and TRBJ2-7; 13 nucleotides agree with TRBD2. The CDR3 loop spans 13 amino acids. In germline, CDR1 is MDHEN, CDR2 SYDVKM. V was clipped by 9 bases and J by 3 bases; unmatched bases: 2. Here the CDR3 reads CASGTSGNYEQYF. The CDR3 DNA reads TGTGCCAGTGGGACTAGCGGGAACTACGAGCAGTACTTC.

The CDR3 protein is CSVVKVAGSSYEQYF. The CDR3 coding sequence is TGCAGCGTTGTCAAGGTAGCGGGAAGCTCCTACGAGCAGTACTTC. The V call is TRBV29-1, the J call TRBJ2-5, with 8 bases identical to TRBD2. The J call may be incorrect, as the DNA end agrees better with TRBJ2-7. This CDR3 is built from 15 residues. CDR1 and CDR2 from the germline V gene are SQVTM and ANQGSEA.

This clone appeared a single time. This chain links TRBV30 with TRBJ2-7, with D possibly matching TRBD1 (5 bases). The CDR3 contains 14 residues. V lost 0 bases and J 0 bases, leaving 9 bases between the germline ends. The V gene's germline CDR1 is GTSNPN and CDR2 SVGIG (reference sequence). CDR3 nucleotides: TGTGCCTGGAGTGTACAGGACATCTCCTACGAGCAGTACTTC. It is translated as CAWSVQDISYEQYF.

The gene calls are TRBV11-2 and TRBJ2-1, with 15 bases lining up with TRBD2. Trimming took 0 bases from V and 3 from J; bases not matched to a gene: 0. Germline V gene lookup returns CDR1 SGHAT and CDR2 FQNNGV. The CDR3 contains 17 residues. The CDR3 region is CASSLEGLAGGYNEQFF. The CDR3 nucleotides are TGTGCCAGCAGCTTAGAGGGACTAGCGGGGGGCTACAATGAGCAGTTCTTC.

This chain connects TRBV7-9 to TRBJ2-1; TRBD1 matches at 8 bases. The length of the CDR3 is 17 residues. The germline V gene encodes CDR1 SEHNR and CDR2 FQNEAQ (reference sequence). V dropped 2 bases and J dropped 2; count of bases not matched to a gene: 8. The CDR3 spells CASSLRVGTGAYNEQFF. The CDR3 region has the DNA TGTGCCAGCAGCTTACGGGTGGGGACAGGAGCCTACAATGAGCAGTTCTTC.

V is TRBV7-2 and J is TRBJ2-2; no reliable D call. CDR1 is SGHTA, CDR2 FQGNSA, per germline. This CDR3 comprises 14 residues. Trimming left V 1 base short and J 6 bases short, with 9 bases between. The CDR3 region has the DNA TGTGCCAGCAGCTTAGTTGACGGGTCCGGGGAGCTGTTTTTT. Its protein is CASSLVDGSGELFF.

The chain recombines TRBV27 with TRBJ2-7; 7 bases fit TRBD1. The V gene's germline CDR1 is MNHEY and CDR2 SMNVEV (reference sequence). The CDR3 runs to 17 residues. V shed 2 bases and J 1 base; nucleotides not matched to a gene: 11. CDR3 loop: CASSLRLLGTASYEQYF. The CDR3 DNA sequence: TGTGCCAGCAGTTTACGATTATTAGGGACAGCATCCTACGAGCAGTACTTC.

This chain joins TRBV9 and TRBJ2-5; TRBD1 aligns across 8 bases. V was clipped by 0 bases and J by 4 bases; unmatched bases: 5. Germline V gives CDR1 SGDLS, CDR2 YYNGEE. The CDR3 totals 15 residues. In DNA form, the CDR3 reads TGTGCCAGCAGCGTAGCAGGACAGGGAGCAGAGACCCAGTACTTC. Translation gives CASSVAGQGAETQYF. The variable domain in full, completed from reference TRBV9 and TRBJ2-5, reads DSGVTQTPKHLITATGQRVTLRCSPRSGDLSVYWYQQSLDQGLQFLIQYYNGEERAKGNILERFSAQQFPDLHSELNLSSLELGDSALYFCASSVAGQGAETQYFGPGTRLLVL.

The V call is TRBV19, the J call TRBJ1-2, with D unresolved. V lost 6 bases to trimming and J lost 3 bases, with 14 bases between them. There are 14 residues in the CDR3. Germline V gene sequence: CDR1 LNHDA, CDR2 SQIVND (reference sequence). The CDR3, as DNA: TGTGCCAGTAGACGGCCGGGAACGGACTATGGCTACACCTTC. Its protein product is CASRRPGTDYGYTF. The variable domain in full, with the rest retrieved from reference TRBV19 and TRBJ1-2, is DGGITQSPKYLFRKEGQNVTLSCEQNLNHDAMYWYRQDPGQGLRLIYYSQIVNDFQKGDIAEGYSVSREKKESFPLTVTSAQKNPTAFYLCASRRPGTDYGYTFGSGTRLTVV.

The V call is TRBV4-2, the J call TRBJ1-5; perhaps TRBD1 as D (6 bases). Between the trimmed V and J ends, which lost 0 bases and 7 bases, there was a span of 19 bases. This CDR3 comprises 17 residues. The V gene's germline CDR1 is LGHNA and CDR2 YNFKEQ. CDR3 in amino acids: CASSQEGEQGRGQPQHF. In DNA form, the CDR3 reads TGTGCCAGCAGCCAAGAGGGCGAACAGGGAAGGGGGCAGCCCCAGCATTTT.

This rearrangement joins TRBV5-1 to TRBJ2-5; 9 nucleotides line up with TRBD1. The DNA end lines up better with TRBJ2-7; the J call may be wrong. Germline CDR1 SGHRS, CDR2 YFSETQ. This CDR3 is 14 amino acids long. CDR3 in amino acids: CASSWDRAYYEQYF. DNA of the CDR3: TGCGCCAGCAGCTGGGACAGGGCTTATTACGAGCAGTACTTC.

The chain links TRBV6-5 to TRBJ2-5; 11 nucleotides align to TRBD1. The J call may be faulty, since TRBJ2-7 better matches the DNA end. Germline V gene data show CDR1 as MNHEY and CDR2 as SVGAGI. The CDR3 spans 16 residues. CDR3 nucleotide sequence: TGTGCCAGCAGTTGGTCGGGACAGGGGGTCTGGCACGAGCAGTACTTC. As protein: CASSWSGQGVWHEQYF.

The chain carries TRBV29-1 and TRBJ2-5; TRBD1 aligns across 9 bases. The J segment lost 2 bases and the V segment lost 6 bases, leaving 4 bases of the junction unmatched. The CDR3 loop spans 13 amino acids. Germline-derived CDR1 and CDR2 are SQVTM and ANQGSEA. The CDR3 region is CSVGQGTQETQYF. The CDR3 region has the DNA TGCAGCGTCGGACAGGGGACGCAAGAGACCCAGTACTTC.